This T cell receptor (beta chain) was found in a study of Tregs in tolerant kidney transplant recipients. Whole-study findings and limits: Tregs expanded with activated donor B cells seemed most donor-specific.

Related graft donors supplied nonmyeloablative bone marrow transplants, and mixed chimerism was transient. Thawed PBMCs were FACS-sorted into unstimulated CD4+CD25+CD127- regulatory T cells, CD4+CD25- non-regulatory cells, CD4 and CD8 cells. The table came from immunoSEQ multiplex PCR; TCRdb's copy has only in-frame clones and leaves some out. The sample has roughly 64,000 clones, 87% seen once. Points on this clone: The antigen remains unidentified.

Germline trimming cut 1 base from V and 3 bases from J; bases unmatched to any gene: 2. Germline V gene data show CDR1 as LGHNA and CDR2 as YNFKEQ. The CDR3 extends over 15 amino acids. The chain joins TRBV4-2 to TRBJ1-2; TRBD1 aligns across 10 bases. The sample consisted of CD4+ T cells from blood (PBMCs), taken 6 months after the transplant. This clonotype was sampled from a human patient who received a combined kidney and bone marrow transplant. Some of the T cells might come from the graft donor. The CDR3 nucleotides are TGTGCCAGCAGCCAAGTGGGGACAGGGGACTATGGCTACACCTTC. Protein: CASSQVGTGDYGYTF.